Sequencing of this TCR beta chain was carried out in a study of post-analysis software for immune sequencing data. The overall study: The patients showed relapsing-remitting, secondary progressive and progressive-relapsing multiple sclerosis courses.

Of note for this clonotype: The antigen is undetermined.

Whole-study findings and limits: Five or six TRBV segments appeared more often in patients than in controls, and TRBV5-6, TRBV5-1 and TRBV20-1 were among these. Multiple sclerosis was associated with a significant reduction in normalized Chao1 diversity relative to controls.

Tagging with unique molecular identifiers was a feature of the TCR beta cDNA libraries. From the PCR reads, TCRdb called clonotypes with MiXCR, one entry per CDR3 protein. The sample yields about 820,000 distinct CDR3 sequences, about 53% seen once. The CDR3 covers 15 residues. V was trimmed by 6 bases and J by 8 bases, leaving 20 bases between them. The chain is built from TRBV12-3 or TRBV12-4 and TRBJ2-1, with TRBD1 as a possible D gene (6 bases). Sequencing used blood. The origin of this receptor is a girl between 5 and 17 years old with multiple sclerosis. The CDR3 region is CASSLGAGVVDEQFF. The CDR3 bases are TGTGCCAGCAGCCTGGGGGCAGGGGTCGTAGATGAGCAGTTCTTC.